The present entry profiles one TCR beta chain with its context. There are 12 residues in the CDR3. Trimming removed 2 bases from V and 5 bases from J, with 4 bases in between. Germline-derived CDR1 and CDR2 are SGDLS and YYNGEE. In the original workflow: Reference gene primer amplification gave estimated nucleated cell counts. Libraries were prepared by immunoSEQ multiplex PCR; TCRdb keeps only in-frame clonotypes and omits some of them. V, J and clone size derive from that table, while D and trimming were established from the DNA sequence. The sample records around 250,000 clones, roughly 89% being singletons. The sample belongs to a study of blood T cell repertoires in COVID-19. Looking at the study overall: The United States, Italy and Spain provided the acute and convalescent COVID-19 samples. PBMCs, B-cell-depleted T cells, or T cells provided the cDNA or gDNA that made up the material.

This sequence joins TRBV9 and TRBJ2-2, with D uncertain. The sequenced material came from peripheral blood. The source of this sequence is a woman between 40 and 55 years old who had recovered from COVID-19. This chain's CDR3 is CASSVHTGELFF. The CDR3 DNA reads TGTGCCAGCAGCGTCCATACCGGGGAGCTGTTTTTT.